Presented here are 23 T cell receptor beta chains from one specimen sequenced in a study of blood T cells in healthy people across ages (dated by TCRdb to about 2015). Libraries came from 5' RACE. A second roughly 6 to 12 cycle PCR used a sample-barcoded 5' primer and a J-beta primer mix. TCRdb passed the public sequencing reads through fastp at Q25 and MiXCR, retaining productive beta sequences. CDR3 protein sequences are deduplicated, and each keeps its most common genes and DNA. The sample table records approximately 2,000,000 distinct CDR3 sequences; about 39% of these occur just once. 23% of the sample is taken by the ten largest. The source material was blood. These receptors were obtained from a human donor in good health.

V gene TRBV4-2 combines with J gene TRBJ1-2; 7 bases align to TRBD1. Germline CDR1 LGHNA, CDR2 YNFKEQ. J was trimmed by 6 bases and V by 4 bases; bases with no gene match: 17. CDR3 size: 17 residues. CDR3 region: CASSLLPGQKNLNGYTF. As DNA, the CDR3 is TGTGCCAGCAGCCTATTACCGGGACAGAAAAATCTCAATGGCTACACCTTC.

The chain joins TRBV4-3 to TRBJ1-1; D ambiguous. Trimming removed 0 bases at V and 0 bases at J, with 5 bases between. Per germline, CDR1 LGHNA and CDR2 YSLEER. CDR3 length: 14 amino acids. This CDR3 is CASSQELMNTEAFF. The DNA for the CDR3 is TGCGCCAGCAGCCAAGAACTCATGAACACTGAAGCTTTCTTT.

This clonotype showed up many times. The rearrangement uses TRBV29-1 and TRBJ2-4; TRBD1 matches at 12 bases. J was trimmed by 6 bases and V by 8 bases; bases with no gene match: 8. Germline-derived CDR1 and CDR2 are SQVTM and ANQGSEA. The CDR3 is 14 amino acids. CDR3 sequence (DNA): TGCAGCACAGGGACAGGGGGCGTCGGAAACATTCAGTACTTC. Residues: CSTGTGGVGNIQYF.

The chain links TRBV7-2 to TRBJ1-4; D remains ambiguous. Germline lookup yields CDR1 SGHTA and CDR2 FQGNSA. V shed 5 bases and J shed 0 bases, with 16 bases lying between them. CDR3 length equals 17 residues. The CDR3 nucleotides read TGTGCCAGCAGCCCATCCCCTTCAGAGGCAACTAATGAAAAACTGTTTTTT. This sequence encodes CASSPSPSEATNEKLFF.

The chain uses TRBV9 and TRBJ1-3, with D perhaps matching TRBD1 (6 bases). Germline V lookup: CDR1 SGDLS, CDR2 YYNGEE. The V end lost 7 bases, the J end lost 8 bases, and 13 bases lay between the germline ends. CDR3 size: 12 residues. CDR3 DNA: TGTGCCAGCGGGACACCCGGAGACACCATATATTTT. It encodes CASGTPGDTIYF.

The chain employs TRBV29-1 and TRBJ1-1; D remains ambiguous. CDR3 length equals 13 residues. The V gene's germline CDR1 is SQVTM and CDR2 ANQGSEA. The V and J ends lost 4 bases and 1 base respectively, with 10 bases between them. CDR3: CSVGSHPNTEAFF. The DNA of the CDR3 is TGCAGCGTTGGCAGCCACCCGAACACTGAAGCTTTCTTT.

This clonotype was observed at least ten times. V gene TRBV5-8 combines with J gene TRBJ1-2; D call uncertain. The CDR3 loop spans 16 amino acids. Trimming cost V 2 bases and J 4 bases, with 18 bases left between them. Germline V gene lookup returns CDR1 SGHTS and CDR2 YDEGEE. CDR3: CASSFLEGGMTYGYTF. The CDR3 bases are TGTGCCAGCAGCTTCCTAGAGGGAGGCATGACCTATGGCTACACCTTC.

This clonotype has more than one count but fewer than ten. This sequence joins TRBV12-3 or TRBV12-4 and TRBJ2-1, with D perhaps TRBD1 or TRBD2 (5 bases each). CDR3 length: 13 amino acids. V lost 0 bases to trimming and J lost 10 bases, with 10 bases between them. CDR3 region: CASSLARGWEQFF. The CDR3 DNA reads TGTGCCAGCAGTTTAGCGAGGGGCTGGGAGCAGTTCTTC.

Turning to this clonotype: A read error is likely, as this CDR3 ends without the conserved phenylalanine or tryptophan. This chain links TRBV4-2 with TRBJ2-1; TRBD1 agrees at 8 bases. Germline CDR1 and CDR2: LGHNA and YNFKEQ. CDR3 length: 14 residues. V was clipped by 4 bases and J by 4 bases; unmatched bases: 3. This CDR3 is CASSPWDRYNEQFL. The CDR3 DNA reads TGTGCCAGCAGCCCCTGGGACAGGTACAATGAGCAGTTCCTC.

The chain links TRBV12-3 or TRBV12-4 to TRBJ2-5; D remains ambiguous. Trimming took 0 bases from V and 10 from J, leaving 12 bases between them. The length of the CDR3 is 13 residues. CDR3 residues: CASSLAGQEVQYF. DNA for the CDR3: TGTGCCAGCAGTTTAGCGGGCCAAGAGGTCCAGTACTTC.

The chain is built from TRBV4-2 and TRBJ2-3; 7 positions agree with TRBD1. Germline CDR1 is LGHNA and CDR2 is YNFKEQ. J lost 6 bases, V lost 2 bases, and 11 bases had no gene match. The CDR3 totals 16 residues. This CDR3 is CASSQHPDRTEDTQYF. The CDR3 DNA sequence: TGTGCCAGCAGCCAACACCCGGACAGGACGGAGGATACGCAGTATTTT.

V and J are TRBV4-3 and TRBJ2-7; the D gene is possibly TRBD2 (5 bases). CDR1 is LGHNA, CDR2 YSLEER, per germline. The CDR3 has 16 residues. V was clipped by 0 bases and J by 0 bases, with 12 bases between them. CDR3 bases: TGCGCCAGCAGCCAAGATCGGACGGCGGGCTCCTACGAGCAGTACTTC. This codes for CASSQDRTAGSYEQYF.

This chain joins TRBV5-5 and TRBJ2-1, with 10 bases that match TRBD1. Germline trimming cut 4 bases from V and 6 bases from J; bases unmatched to any gene: 10. Per germline, CDR1 SGHKS and CDR2 YYEKEE (reference sequence). The CDR3 has 16 amino acids. The CDR3 DNA follows: TGTGCCAGCAGCCGATCCGGGACAGGGGATGTCAATGAGCAGTTCTTC. Residues: CASSRSGTGDVNEQFF.

The table lists this clonotype with a count of one. The rearrangement joins TRBV4-1 to TRBJ1-4; the D gene is possibly TRBD1 (6 bases). V gave up 2 bases and J gave up 8 bases, with 15 bases separating them. This CDR3 region has 15 residues. Germline V gene data show CDR1 as MGHRA and CDR2 as YSYEKL. CDR3 loop: CASSQTGTRGEKLFF. The DNA of the CDR3 is TGCGCCAGCAGCCAAACCGGGACCAGGGGAGAAAAACTGTTTTTT.

V is TRBV27 and J is TRBJ2-7; D is unclear. The CDR3 is 15 amino acids. Trimming removed 6 bases from V and 2 bases from J, with 17 bases in between. Germline CDR1 and CDR2: MNHEY and SMNVEV (reference sequence). CDR3 sequence reads: CASSPSGRSAYEQYF. In DNA, the CDR3 is TGTGCCAGCAGCCCTAGTGGACGATCAGCCTACGAGCAGTACTTC.

The chain combines TRBV2 with TRBJ2-4; 9 nucleotides align to TRBD1. Looked up from germline, CDR1 is SNHLY and CDR2 is FYNNEI. The CDR3 is 13 residues long. V trimming: 4 bases; J trimming: 10 bases; junction bases outside the gene matches: 5. CDR3 sequence (DNA): TGTGCCAGCAGTGGGGGACAGGGAAAGATTCAGTACTTC. Its protein is CASSGGQGKIQYF.

As regards this clonotype: One end of the junction fails to match germline, which may point to a read error. V is TRBV7-2 and J is TRBJ2-5, with D tentatively TRBD1 or TRBD2 (5 bases each). Germline V CDR1 and CDR2: SGHTA, FQGNSA. This CDR3 is built from 17 residues. Written as DNA, the CDR3 is TGTGCCAGCAACTTAGCGCCGGACATGATGGACCAAGAGACCCAGTACTTC. It yields the protein CASNLAPDMMDQETQYF.

Of note for this clonotype: The junction departs from germline at one end; a sequencing error may be responsible. The chain combines TRBV7-6 with TRBJ1-3, with a weak D call TRBD1 (5 bases). The length of the CDR3 is 16 residues. The V gene's germline CDR1 is SGHVS and CDR2 FNYEAQ. The CDR3 region is CANSLGHSLSGNTIYF. CDR3 in DNA: TGTGCCAACAGCTTAGGACACTCTCTCTCTGGAAACACCATATATTTT.

Only a few counts were recorded for this clonotype. The chain links TRBV7-2 to TRBJ2-5; TRBD2 aligns across 7 bases. The germline CDR1 and CDR2 sequences are SGHTA and FQGNSA. The CDR3 runs to 15 residues. Unmatched junction bases numbered 7, after V lost 2 bases and J lost 4 bases. This CDR3 reads CASSLRASGRETQYF. The CDR3 DNA reads as TGTGCCAGCAGCTTACGGGCTAGCGGACGAGAGACCCAGTACTTC.

This clonotype was counted only a few times. The chain links TRBV4-3 to TRBJ2-1; unclear D gene. The CDR3 sequence is 14 residues long. Germline V gene sequence: CDR1 LGHNA, CDR2 YSLEER. V was shortened by 1 base and J by 7 bases, with 11 bases between the two germline ends. CDR3 nucleotide sequence: TGCGCCAGCAGCCAAGGAGTCGCGTCAAATGAGCAGTTCTTC. Translating gives CASSQGVASNEQFF.

Of note for this clonotype: One base away lies a much larger clone, so this may be a sequencing read error. The chain has TRBV12-3 or TRBV12-4 and TRBJ2-3, with a possible D match to TRBD1 (6 bases). Trimming took 5 bases from V and 8 from J, leaving 20 bases between them. This CDR3 comprises 15 residues. The CDR3, as DNA: TGTGCCAGCAGTCCCCCCGGTGGGGGCGCAGGTACGCAGTATTTT. Encoded protein: CASSPPGGGAGTQYF.

The chain has TRBV28 and TRBJ2-7; 7 bases match TRBD1. The CDR3 covers 18 residues. With V trimmed by 1 base and J by 2 bases, 14 bases remained unmatched. Germline lookup yields CDR1 MDHEN and CDR2 SYDVKM. CDR3 region: CASSLYAGGARFTYEQYF. In nucleotides, the CDR3 is TGTGCCAGCAGTTTATACGCAGGGGGTGCCCGTTTCACCTACGAGCAGTACTTC.

DNA for the CDR3: TGCGCCAGCAGCTTGAACCCCCAGGCCTATGGCTACACCTTC. This codes for CASSLNPQAYGYTF. The chain employs TRBV5-1 and TRBJ1-2, with D unresolved. V lost 1 base and J 4 bases, leaving 11 bases between the germline ends. This CDR3 region has 14 residues. Germline V CDR1 and CDR2: SGHRS, YFSETQ.